The sequence of this TCR beta chain was determined in a study of Tregs in tolerant kidney transplant recipients. The assay was immunoSEQ multiplex PCR, and TCRdb's table has in-frame clones only and misses some. The table records roughly 250,000 clones, more than 65% of them present only once. The ends lost 3 bases at V and 3 bases at J; junction bases unmatched: 3. The CDR3 spans 14 residues. Germline V gives CDR1 SGDLS, CDR2 YYNGEE. Unstimulated Tregs (CD4+CD25+CD127-) and CD4+CD25- non-Tregs were sorted from PBMCs. This receptor was taken from a human donor in good health. Sample: CD4+ T cells from blood. V is TRBV9 and J is TRBJ2-5; 9 bases are shared with TRBD2. CDR3 in DNA: TGTGCCAGCAGCGCCATAGCGGGAGAAGAGACCCAGTACTTC. Its protein product is CASSAIAGEETQYF.